The clone carrying this T cell receptor (beta chain) showed up many times. Its antigen is not identified. TCRdb ran MiXCR on the 5' RACE reads and lists one entry per CDR3 protein. The sample consists of 130,000 or so distinct CDR3 sequences, roughly 6.6% of them appearing once. V lost 5 bases and J lost 5, with 13 bases in between. This CDR3 has 14 residues. These data are taken from a study of CD8 T cells in ankylosing spondylitis. The study, taken as a whole, reports: Researchers reportedly found disease-linked clones significantly enriched in matched ankylosing spondylitis synovial fluid.

This sequence joins TRBV12-3 or TRBV12-4 and TRBJ1-3; tentative D call: TRBD1 (5 bases). This TCR came from a male donor with ankylosing spondylitis or in good health (not recorded which). The sample was blood, either unsorted or a sorted T cell fraction (not recorded which). The CDR3 sequence: CASSHRDPRNTIYF. The DNA for the CDR3 is TGTGCCAGCAGTCACCGGGACCCAAGAAACACCATATATTTT.